A selection of T cell receptor beta chains follows, all from one sample in a study of post-analysis software for immune sequencing data. TCRdb reprocessed the PCR reads via MiXCR and lists one record per CDR3 protein. The data contain around 260,000 distinct CDR3 sequences, just over 35% of them singletons. Material for sequencing was blood. The receptors shown here come from a girl aged 5 to 17 with multiple sclerosis. CDR3s include the opening cysteine and the closing phenylalanine or tryptophan.

CDR3aa	v_gene
CSAETGRSSYNSPLHF	TRBV20-1
CGASRGQGVSYGYTF	TRBV20-1
CASSPQMNTEAFF	TRBV5-1
CASSPTAGDTGYGYTF	TRBV4-2
CSAREQGSQPQHF	TRBV20-1
CASSGDGPYNEQFF	TRBV5-1
CASSFNRGQDEAFF	TRBV5-1
CASSRSGIADTQYF	TRBV12-3/TRBV12-4
CASSLEGTHQPQHF	TRBV11-2
CASSLEVGIEGGEQFF	TRBV5-1
CASSSRGLAKSSYNEQFF	TRBV6-5
CASSLLAGGDHEQYF	TRBV7-9
CASSQVGPRADTEAFF	TRBV4-1
CSANLPLAGKETQYF	TRBV20-1
CSARTSGRTNTGELFF	TRBV20-1
CSATLAATGELFF	TRBV20-1
CASSIVESNEQFF	TRBV11-3